The 8 T cell receptor beta chains in this list originate from one sample, sequenced in a study of molecular identifiers for immune sequencing clone quantification (dated by TCRdb to about 2018). Library preparation employed PCR. The instrument was an Illumina HiSeq 4000. TCRdb ran its own pipeline on the public reads, namely fastp trimming at Q25 and MiXCR clone calling, and kept in-frame beta chains. When rows share a CDR3 protein, they turn into one entry using the most common DNA and genes. This sample is represented by 300,000 to 400,000 distinct CDR3 sequences; about 22% of them were singletons. Of the sample, 0.81% is held by the ten largest clones. Material for sequencing was naive CD8+ T cells from blood, with Jurkat cell RNA spiked in. What this sample's cell subset or site label stands for: FACS-sorted CD8+CD4-CCR7+CD45RA+ naive T cells. The receptors originated from a human donor in good health. Some libraries in this study had Jurkat cell RNA spiked in.

Turning to this clonotype: A much larger clone differs from this one at a single base, so this may be a read error. J is TRBJ1-4 and V is TRBV6-1; D is uncertain. V dropped 5 bases and J dropped 8 bases, with 18 bases sitting between them. The germline CDR1 and CDR2 sequences are MNHNS and SASEGT. The CDR3 consists of 15 residues. CDR3 sequence (DNA): TGTGCCAGCAGTTCAGTAGGAGGGCCGACCGAAAAACTGTTTTTT. This sequence encodes CASSSVGGPTEKLFF.

This clonotype came up a few times. V and J are TRBV7-9 and TRBJ2-5; D not resolved. The CDR3 is 13 residues long. Germline CDR1 is SEHNR and CDR2 is FQNEAQ (reference sequence). V dropped 5 bases and J dropped 6 bases, with 13 bases sitting between them. CDR3 DNA: TGTGCCAGCAGCCCTCTTTTGTTGCAGACCCAGTACTTC. Encoded protein: CASSPLLLQTQYF.

V usage is TRBV19 and J usage is TRBJ2-2; the D is unclear. V lost 9 bases and J 4 bases, leaving 15 bases between the germline ends. The length of the CDR3 is 14 residues. The germline V gene encodes CDR1 LNHDA and CDR2 SQIVND (reference sequence). CDR3 DNA: TGTGCCAGCACGACAAACCCCTTCACCGGGGAGCTGTTTTTT. It yields the protein CASTTNPFTGELFF.

The chain employs TRBV13 and TRBJ1-2; possible D gene TRBD1, 6 bases. The V gene lost 0 bases and the J gene lost 5 bases, with 13 bases spanning the gap. The CDR3 contains 15 residues. Germline V gene sequence: CDR1 PRHDT, CDR2 FYEKMQ (reference sequence). The CDR3 bases are TGTGCCAGCAGCTTAGGCACAGGGTCTAGTTATGGCTACACCTTC. It translates to CASSLGTGSSYGYTF.

The rearrangement uses TRBV14 and TRBJ2-7; 13 nucleotides align to TRBD2. Germline assignment: CDR1 SGHDN and CDR2 FVKESK. V shed 2 bases and J 6 bases; nucleotides not matched to a gene: 7. This CDR3 comprises 16 residues. CDR3 nucleotides: TGTGCCAGCAGCCAACTACTAGCGGGAGGGCCTCCCGAGCAGTACTTC. Translating it yields CASSQLLAGGPPEQYF.

The sample holds many counts of this clonotype. The CDR3 sequence is CSVETQGYEQYF. In nucleotides, the CDR3 is TGCAGCGTTGAAACCCAGGGATACGAGCAGTACTTC. The J gene is TRBJ2-7, the V gene TRBV29-1, with D perhaps matching TRBD1 (5 bases). The CDR3 spans 12 residues. Germline V CDR1 and CDR2: SQVTM, ANQGSEA. V was trimmed by 2 bases and J by 4 bases, leaving 9 bases between them.

V usage is TRBV16 and J usage is TRBJ1-2; tentatively, D is TRBD1 (5 bases). CDR3 length equals 15 residues. The ends were cut back, 0 bases at V and 2 bases at J, with 10 bases in the middle. Germline CDR1 is KGHSY and CDR2 is FQNENV. CDR3 bases: TGTGCCAGCAGCCAATCTGACGGGGGAAACTATGGCTACACCTTC. Protein sequence: CASSQSDGGNYGYTF.

This clonotype showed up many times. The chain combines TRBV30 with TRBJ1-6; D may be TRBD1 (6 bases). This CDR3 is built from 16 residues. The germline gives CDR1 GTSNPN, CDR2 SVGIG (reference sequence). Trimming removed 5 bases from V and 0 bases from J, with 14 bases in between. The CDR3 spells CAWEGHLSSYNSPLHF. The CDR3 nucleotides are TGTGCCTGGGAGGGACATCTGAGCTCCTATAATTCACCCCTCCACTTT.